These 7 T cell receptor beta chains were all obtained from the same sample, sequenced in a study of cytomegalovirus exposure and HLA in healthy donors. Data came from immunoSEQ multiplex PCR; TCRdb stores just in-frame clones and leaves some out. The sample shows some 64,000 clones, about 96% of them seen only once. The sequenced sample consisted of PBMCs. Receptor source: a young woman in good health and CMV-seronegative.

The chain uses TRBV6-6 and TRBJ1-5; maybe TRBD1 (6 bases). The CDR3 consists of 13 residues. Per germline, CDR1 MNHNY and CDR2 SVGAGI (reference sequence). Between the trimmed V and J ends, which lost 0 bases and 15 bases, there was a span of 15 bases. The chain's CDR3 is CASSYSGAGETHF. In DNA form, the CDR3 reads TGTGCCAGCAGTTACTCGGGGGCAGGTGAAACGCATTTT.

V gene TRBV27 combines with J gene TRBJ2-5; a possible D gene is TRBD1 (6 bases). CDR3 length: 13 amino acids. Deletions cut 8 bases from V and 1 base from J, with 11 bases between. Germline CDR1 MNHEY, CDR2 SMNVEV (reference sequence). The DNA for the CDR3 is TGTGCCAGCGAGGGGGAACCCCAAGAGACCCAGTACTTC. It codes for CASEGEPQETQYF.

V is TRBV7-2 and J is TRBJ2-3, with D maybe TRBD2 (6 bases). Germline CDR1 SGHTA, CDR2 FQGNSA. This CDR3 is 12 amino acids long. V lost 5 bases and J 13 bases, leaving 16 bases between the germline ends. This chain's CDR3 is CASSPPRPGEYF. CDR3 DNA sequence: TGTGCCAGCAGCCCCCCGAGGCCGGGAGAGTATTTT.

The J gene is TRBJ2-4, the V gene TRBV5-6; possibly TRBD1 for D (6 bases). The CDR3 loop spans 15 amino acids. In germline, CDR1 is SGHDT, CDR2 YYEEEE. V lost 0 bases and J lost 8, with 15 bases in between. CDR3 coding DNA: TGTGCCAGCAGCTTGGGCCCCGGCGAGGGGGACATTCAGTACTTC. It encodes CASSLGPGEGDIQYF.

This clone is a singleton in its sample. The rearrangement joins TRBV18 to TRBJ2-7, with 7 bases identical to TRBD2. V lost 3 bases and J lost 3; bases outside the gene matches: 5. Germline V gives CDR1 KGHSH, CDR2 LQKENI. This CDR3 is built from 14 residues. The CDR3 loop is CASSPGTTDYEQYF. For the CDR3, the DNA is TGTGCCAGCTCACCGGGGACTACGGACTACGAGCAGTACTTC.

The V call is TRBV28, the J call TRBJ2-5; the match to TRBD1 covers 8 bases. Germline V gene data show CDR1 as MDHEN and CDR2 as SYDVKM. With V trimmed by 5 bases and J by 2 bases, 19 bases remained unmatched. The CDR3 has 19 residues. In nucleotides, the CDR3 is TGTGCCAGCAGTACTATCTGGATCCCCCCGGGACAGGCACAAGAGACCCAGTACTTC. This gives the protein CASSTIWIPPGQAQETQYF. Based on the CDR3 plus reference TRBV28 and TRBJ2-5, the full variable domain is DVKVTQSSRYLVKRTGEKVFLECVQDMDHENMFWYRQDPGLGLRLIYFSYDVKMKEKGDIPEGYSVSREKKERFSLILESASTNQTSMYLCASSTIWIPPGQAQETQYFGPGTRLLVL.

The CDR3: CASSPGGGVTQYF. In DNA form, the CDR3 reads TGTGCCAGCAGCCCGGGGGGCGGGGTGACCCAGTACTTC. The V gene is TRBV7-2, the J gene TRBJ2-5, with a tentative D call TRBD2 (7 bases). With 5 bases removed from V and 7 bases from J, the gap between germline ends came to 14 bases. CDR3 length: 13 residues. Germline values: CDR1 SGHTA, CDR2 FQGNSA. Combining the CDR3 with reference TRBV7-2 and TRBJ2-5 gives the whole variable domain GAGVSQSPSNKVTEKGKDVELRCDPISGHTALYWYRQSLGQGLEFLIYFQGNSAPDKSGLPSDRFSAERTGGSVSTLTIQRTQQEDSAVYLCASSPGGGVTQYFGPGTRLLVL.